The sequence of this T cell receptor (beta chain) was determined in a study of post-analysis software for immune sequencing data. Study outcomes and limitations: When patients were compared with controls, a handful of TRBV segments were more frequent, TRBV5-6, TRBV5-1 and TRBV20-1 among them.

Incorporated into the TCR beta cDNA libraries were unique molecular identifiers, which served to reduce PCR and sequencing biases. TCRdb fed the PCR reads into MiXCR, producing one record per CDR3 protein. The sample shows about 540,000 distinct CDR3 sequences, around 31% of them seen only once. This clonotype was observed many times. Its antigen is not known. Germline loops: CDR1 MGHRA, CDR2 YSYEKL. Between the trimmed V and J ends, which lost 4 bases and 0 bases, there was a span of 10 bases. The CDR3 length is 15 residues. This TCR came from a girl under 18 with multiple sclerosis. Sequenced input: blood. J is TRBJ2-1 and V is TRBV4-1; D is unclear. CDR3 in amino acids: CASSLQTSSYNEQFF. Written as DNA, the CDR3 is TGCGCCAGCAGCCTACAGACGAGCTCCTACAATGAGCAGTTCTTC.